This T cell receptor beta chain was identified during a study of blood T cell repertoires in COVID-19. On the study more broadly: Italy, Spain and the United States were the sources of the convalescent and acute COVID-19 samples.

CDR1 is GTSNPN, CDR2 SVGIG, per germline (reference sequence). There are 14 residues in the CDR3. Germline trimming cut 0 bases from V and 2 bases from J; bases unmatched to any gene: 2. In the original workflow: It was from reference gene primer amplification that nucleated cell counts were estimated. Profiling relied on immunoSEQ multiplex PCR, and the TCRdb table lists in-frame clones only, not all of them. The D gene and trimming were derived from the DNA, and the V and J assignments and clone size from that table. Among more than 150,000 clones, around four fifths were seen once, and the ten largest hold 13% to 15%.

The chain carries TRBV30 and TRBJ1-2, with TRBD1 matching 8 bases. The sample was peripheral blood. This receptor was obtained from a man under 40 with active or convalescent COVID-19. The CDR3 reads CAWSVDRGNYGYTF. DNA for the CDR3: TGTGCCTGGAGTGTAGACAGGGGAAACTATGGCTACACCTTC.